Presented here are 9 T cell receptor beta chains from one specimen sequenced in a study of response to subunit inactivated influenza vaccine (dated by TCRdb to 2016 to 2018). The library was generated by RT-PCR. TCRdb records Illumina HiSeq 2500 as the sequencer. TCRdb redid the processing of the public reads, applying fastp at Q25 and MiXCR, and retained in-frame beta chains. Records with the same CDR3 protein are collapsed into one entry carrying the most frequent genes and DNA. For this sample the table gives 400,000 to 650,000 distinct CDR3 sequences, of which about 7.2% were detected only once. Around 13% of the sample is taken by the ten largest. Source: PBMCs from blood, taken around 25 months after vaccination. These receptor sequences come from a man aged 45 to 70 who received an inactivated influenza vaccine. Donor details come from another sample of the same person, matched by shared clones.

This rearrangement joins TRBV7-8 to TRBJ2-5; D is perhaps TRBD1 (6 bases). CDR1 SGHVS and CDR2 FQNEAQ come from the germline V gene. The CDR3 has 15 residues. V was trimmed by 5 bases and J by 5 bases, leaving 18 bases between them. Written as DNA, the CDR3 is TGTGCCAGCAGCATCCCTGGCAGGGGTGTGGAGACCCAGTACTTC. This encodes CASSIPGRGVETQYF.

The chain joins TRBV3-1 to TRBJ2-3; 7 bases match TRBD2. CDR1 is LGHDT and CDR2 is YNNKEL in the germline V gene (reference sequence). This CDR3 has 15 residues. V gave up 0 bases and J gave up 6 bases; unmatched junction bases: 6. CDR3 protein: CASSQDPKRGDTQYF. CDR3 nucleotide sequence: TGTGCCAGCAGCCAAGATCCTAAGCGGGGTGATACGCAGTATTTT.

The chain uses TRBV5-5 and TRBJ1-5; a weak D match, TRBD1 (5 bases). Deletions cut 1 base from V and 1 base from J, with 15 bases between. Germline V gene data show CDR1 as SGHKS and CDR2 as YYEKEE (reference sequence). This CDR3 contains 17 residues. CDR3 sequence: CASSLYGGGGSNQPQHF. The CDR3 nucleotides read TGTGCCAGCAGCTTGTACGGCGGGGGTGGAAGCAATCAGCCCCAGCATTTT.

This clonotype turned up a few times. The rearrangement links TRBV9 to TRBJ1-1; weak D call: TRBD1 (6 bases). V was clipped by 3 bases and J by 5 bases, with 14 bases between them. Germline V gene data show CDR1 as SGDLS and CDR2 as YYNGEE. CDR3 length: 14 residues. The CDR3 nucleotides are TGTGCCAGCAGCGACAGGGAAGGGGTAACTGAAGCTTTCTTT. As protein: CASSDREGVTEAFF.

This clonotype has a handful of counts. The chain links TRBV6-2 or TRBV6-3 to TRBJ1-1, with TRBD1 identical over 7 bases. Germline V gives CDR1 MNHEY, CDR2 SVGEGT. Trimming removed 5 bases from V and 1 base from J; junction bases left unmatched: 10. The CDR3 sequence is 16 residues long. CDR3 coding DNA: TGTGCCAGCAGTAAACCCCCCGGGACAGCGAACACTGAAGCTTTCTTT. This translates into CASSKPPGTANTEAFF.

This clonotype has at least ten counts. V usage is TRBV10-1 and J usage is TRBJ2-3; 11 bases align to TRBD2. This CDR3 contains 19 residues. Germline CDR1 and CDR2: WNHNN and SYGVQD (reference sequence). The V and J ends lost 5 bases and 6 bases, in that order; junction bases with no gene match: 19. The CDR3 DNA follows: TGCGCCAGCAGTCATACGTTAGCGGGAGGGCCCGGAGACCCCGATACGCAGTATTTT. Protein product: CASSHTLAGGPGDPDTQYF.

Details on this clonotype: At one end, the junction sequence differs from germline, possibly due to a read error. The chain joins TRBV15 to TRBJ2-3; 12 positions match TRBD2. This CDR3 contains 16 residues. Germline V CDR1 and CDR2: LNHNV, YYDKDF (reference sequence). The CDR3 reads CDTSRELAGGADTQYF. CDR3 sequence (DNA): TGTGACACCAGCAGGGAACTAGCGGGAGGAGCAGATACGCAGTATTTT.

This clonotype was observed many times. The CDR3 DNA reads as TGCGCCAGCAGCTTGGAGACGGGAGGGCCCTACGAGCAGTACTTC. Amino acid sequence: CASSLETGGPYEQYF. The V call is TRBV5-1, the J call TRBJ2-7, with 8 bases that match TRBD2. The CDR3 has 15 residues. V lost 0 bases and J lost 2; bases outside the gene matches: 4. The V gene's germline CDR1 is SGHRS and CDR2 YFSETQ.

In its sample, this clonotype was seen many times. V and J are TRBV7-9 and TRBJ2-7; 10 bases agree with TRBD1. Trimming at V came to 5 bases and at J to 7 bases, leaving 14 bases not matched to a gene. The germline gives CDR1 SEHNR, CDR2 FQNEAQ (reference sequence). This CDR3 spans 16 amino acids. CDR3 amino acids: CASSLLSGTGDREQYF. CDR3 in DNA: TGTGCCAGCAGCCTCCTCTCCGGGACAGGGGATCGGGAGCAGTACTTC.